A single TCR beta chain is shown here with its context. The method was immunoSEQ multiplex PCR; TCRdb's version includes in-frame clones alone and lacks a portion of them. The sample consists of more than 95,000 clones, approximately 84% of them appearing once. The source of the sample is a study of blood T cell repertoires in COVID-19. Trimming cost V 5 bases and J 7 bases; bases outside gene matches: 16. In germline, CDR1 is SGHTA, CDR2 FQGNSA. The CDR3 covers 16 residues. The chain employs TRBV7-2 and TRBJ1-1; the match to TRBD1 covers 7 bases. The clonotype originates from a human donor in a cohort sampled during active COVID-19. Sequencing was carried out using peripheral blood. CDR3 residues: CASSPGYRDRGLEAFF. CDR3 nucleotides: TGTGCCAGCAGCCCCGGATACCGGGACAGAGGACTTGAAGCTTTCTTT. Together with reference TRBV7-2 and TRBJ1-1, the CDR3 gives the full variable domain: GAGVSQSPSNKVTEKGKDVELRCDPISGHTALYWYRQSLGQGLEFLIYFQGNSAPDKSGLPSDRFSAERTGGSVSTLTIQRTQQEDSAVYLCASSPGYRDRGLEAFFGQGTRLTVV.